The clone carrying this T cell receptor beta chain came up a few times. Its antigen is still unknown. V was shortened by 7 bases and J by 3 bases, with 16 bases between the two germline ends. The CDR3 totals 15 residues. Germline V gene data show CDR1 as MNHNS and CDR2 as SASEGT. These data originate in a study of identical twins. Study-level results: Sequences that were out-of-frame, alpha and twin-shared displayed an excess of low generation probability.

TCRdb used MiXCR to reprocess the 5' RACE reads, holding one entry per CDR3 protein. Of 420,000 or so distinct CDR3 sequences listed, less than 20% are singletons. The genes are TRBV6-1 and TRBJ1-5, with a weak D call TRBD1 (5 bases). Specimen: naive T cells sorted from blood. This TCR was recovered from a man aged 50-60 years in good health. As DNA, the CDR3 is TGTGCCAGCATGGAGGGGCTGTACGTCAATCAGCCCCAGCATTTT. Translation gives CASMEGLYVNQPQHF.